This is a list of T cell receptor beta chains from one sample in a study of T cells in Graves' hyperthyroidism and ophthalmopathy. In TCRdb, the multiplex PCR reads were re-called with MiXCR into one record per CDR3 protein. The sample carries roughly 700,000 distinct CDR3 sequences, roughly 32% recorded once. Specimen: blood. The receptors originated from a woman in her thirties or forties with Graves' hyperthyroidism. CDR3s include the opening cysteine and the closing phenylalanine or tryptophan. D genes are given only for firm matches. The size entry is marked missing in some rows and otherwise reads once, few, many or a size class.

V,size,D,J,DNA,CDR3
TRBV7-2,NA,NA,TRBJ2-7,TGTGCCAGCAGCCAAGGTCCAGCGGACTACGAGCAGTACTTC,CASSQGPADYEQYF
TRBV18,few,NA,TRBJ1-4,TGTGCCAGCTCACCTAAGTCCGATGAAAAACTGTTTTTT,CASSPKSDEKLFF
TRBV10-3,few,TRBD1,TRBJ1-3,TGTGCCATCAGACCCGGGACAGTCGGTCGCCGGAGTTTTTTAAACACCATATATTTT,CAIRPGTVGRRSFLNTIYF
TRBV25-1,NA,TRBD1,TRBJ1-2,TGTGCCAGCAGCGCCGGGACAGGGAATAACTATGGCTACACCTTC,CASSAGTGNNYGYTF
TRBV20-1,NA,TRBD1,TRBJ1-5,TGCAGTGGAGGGACAGGGGATCAGCCCCAGCATTTT,CSGGTGDQPQHF
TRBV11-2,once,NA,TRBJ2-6,TGTGCCAGCAGCTTAGGTCGTTTGGGAAACTCCCGGGCCAACGTCCTGACTTTC,CASSLGRLGNSRANVLTF
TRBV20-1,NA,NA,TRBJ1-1,TGCAGTGCTAGGGCGGGGGTGCAGACTGAAGCTTTCTTT,CSARAGVQTEAFF
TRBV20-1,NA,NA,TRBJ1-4,TGCAGTGCTAGACCGACAGCAACTAATGAAAAACTGTTTTTT,CSARPTATNEKLFF
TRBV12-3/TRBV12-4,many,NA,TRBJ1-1,TGTGCCAGCAGCACCACGGACACTAACACTGAAGCTTTCTTT,CASSTTDTNTEAFF
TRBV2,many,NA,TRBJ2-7,TGTGCCAGCAGATACAGGGAGAGCTCCTACGAGCAGTACTTC,CASRYRESSYEQYF
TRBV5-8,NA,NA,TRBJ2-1,TGTGCCAGCAGCTTGTTAGCAAGGACCGAAACCTACAATGAGCAGTTCTTC,CASSLLARTETYNEQFF
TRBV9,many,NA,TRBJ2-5,TGTGCCAGCAGCGTAGTTGGGGGGTCAGGAGAGACCCAGTACTTC,CASSVVGGSGETQYF
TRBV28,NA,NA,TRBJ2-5,TGTGCCAGCAGTTGGGCCCAAGGGGAGACCCAGTACTTC,CASSWAQGETQYF
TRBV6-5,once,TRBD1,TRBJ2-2,TGTGCCAGCAGTTACCGCAACAGGGGTGTGGGGGAGCTGTTTTTT,CASSYRNRGVGELFF
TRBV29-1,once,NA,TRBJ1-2,TGCAGCGTTATTGAGGGCGGCTACACCTTC,CSVIEGGYTF
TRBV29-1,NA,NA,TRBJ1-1,TGCAGCGTACCCGGGACGGCGAACACTGAAGCTTTCTTT,CSVPGTANTEAFF
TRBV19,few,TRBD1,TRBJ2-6,TGTGCCAGTAGAGCGACGAGGGACAGTCCCTCTGGGGCCAACGTCCTGACTTTC,CASRATRDSPSGANVLTF
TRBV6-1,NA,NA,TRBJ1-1,TGTGCCAGCACCTTCACCGGGGGAACTGAAGCTTTCTTT,CASTFTGGTEAFF
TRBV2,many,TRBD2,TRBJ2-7,TGTGCCAGAAGAGGGACTAGCGGTAACGAGCAGTACTTC,CARRGTSGNEQYF
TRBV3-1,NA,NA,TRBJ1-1,TGTGCCAGCAGCCCTGTCACGGAGGACACTGAAGCTTCCTTT,CASSPVTEDTEASF